Listed below are T cell receptor beta chains from one sample, sequenced in a study of T-cell memory formation after mild COVID-19. MiXCR was run by TCRdb on the 5' RACE reads, yielding one entry per CDR3 protein. The sample carries about 250,000 distinct CDR3 sequences, over 15% recorded once. Material for sequencing was PBMCs or a T cell subset sorted from them (not recorded which). The receptors stem from a man aged 18 to 29 who had mild COVID-19 (a few samples of this study predate the infection). Cell type and time point are not known. Both conserved end residues are trimmed from each CDR3. Fields, in order: clone size, V gene, CDR3 protein. Not all rows give a size; the values are once, few, many and, for expanded clones, a class.

few,TRBV11-1,ASSLTQGAYGYT
.,TRBV25-1,ASSESRGRNTGELF
few,TRBV7-2,ASSGSGSSYNEQF
.,TRBV30,AWRALGRAF
few,TRBV9,ASSEPGASADTQY
.,TRBV4-3,ASSQDYRGDGYT
few,TRBV6-6,ASSYSKTESNQPQH
.,TRBV10-3,AISEEINYGYT
many,TRBV5-1,ASSPPGQAYGYT
.,TRBV18,ASSPTPAEQY
few,TRBV4-3,ASSQHTQGENTGELF
few,TRBV18,ASSRVSYTGRLTTNQPQH
few,TRBV5-1,ASSLSTGGYNTEAF
.,TRBV7-3,ASSSGLAGITDTQY
few,TRBV20-1,SATRDRGQHYGYT
few,TRBV7-9,ASSLSGAKNIQY
few,TRBV5-1,ASRWGTEPYEQY
few,TRBV4-3,ASSQDLGPAYEQY
.,TRBV19,ASKGYGYT
many,TRBV5-1,ASSLRGVTNEKLF
.,TRBV24-1,ATSDPQSSGETQY
.,TRBV2,ASSGDNNAKNIQY
.,TRBV9,ASSRTGTGSGYT
many,TRBV5-1,ASSFLGSGVETQY
many,TRBV6-5,ASRAGQFYGYT
few,TRBV20-1,SARARTGGRGAF
.,TRBV12-3/TRBV12-4,ASSATSGSYNEQF
.,TRBV24-1,ATSATGHSYNEQF
.,TRBV4-1,ASSQGLAGGKETQY
.,TRBV6-2/TRBV6-3,ASSFLVGETQY
few,TRBV5-6,ASSLNGRYQPQH
.,TRBV5-1,ASSSMTGGREKLF
few,TRBV25-1,ASSATGGREKLF
few,TRBV7-2,ASSLYKNQPQH
few,TRBV25-1,ASRVADTQY
.,TRBV3-1,ASSPGGGSYEQY
.,TRBV2,ASFDLGEKLF
few,TRBV10-3,AIRGAGTYEQY
few,TRBV4-1,ASNDPGNTIY
few,TRBV19,ASSRMGDTQY
few,TRBV6-5,ASSFSSTGNTEAF
many,TRBV7-6,ASSSGAGGRKKVDEQY
.,TRBV5-1,ASSLDVSNQPQH
.,TRBV11-2,ASSGVQGRGQPQH
.,TRBV24-1,ATSGAGTGASSGANVLT
few,TRBV11-2,ASSYSGLAGVNEQF
.,TRBV6-2/TRBV6-3,ASQGQGTSPLH
few,TRBV6-2/TRBV6-3,ASSIQGLGQY
many,TRBV20-1,SARDGQGLQETQY
.,TRBV28,ASRGQGGNIQY
.,TRBV20-1,SARGQLSSTDTQY
.,TRBV9,ASTRGAGDYQETQY
.,TRBV18,ASSPRSGQETKAF
many,TRBV6-5,ASSYLAGSNTGELF
.,TRBV7-6,ASSARQGGTEAF
many,TRBV20-1,SVSGLAGAGRTDTQY